The table lists the clone carrying this T cell receptor beta chain with many counts. Its matching antigen is unknown. These data originate in a study of CD8 T cells in ankylosing spondylitis. Study-wide results and caveats: Prior literature has documented some motif variants in synovial fluid and blood from reactive arthritis. Disease-linked clones reportedly showed significant enrichment in matched ankylosing spondylitis synovial fluid. Disease-linked clones bore a CD8+ phenotype and were relatively rare in peripheral blood. There was a TCR beta motif, made of several highly homologous variants, that appeared characteristic of ankylosing spondylitis blood.

Making use of molecular barcodes, quantitative 5'-RACE generated TCR beta libraries. TCRdb independently ran MiXCR on the 5' RACE reads; one entry per CDR3 protein. The sample shows about 500,000 distinct CDR3 sequences, 9.5% to 15% of them seen only once. The V and J ends lost 8 bases and 5 bases respectively, with 3 bases between them. This CDR3 contains 8 residues. CDR1 is DFQATT, CDR2 SNEGSKA, per germline (reference sequence). Sequencing was carried out using blood, either unsorted or a sorted T cell fraction (not recorded which). The TCR comes from a male donor with ankylosing spondylitis. The chain uses TRBV20-1 and TRBJ1-1; unclear D gene. Here the CDR3 reads CSPTEAFF. In DNA form, the CDR3 reads TGCAGTCCTACTGAAGCTTTCTTT.